Following are 22 T cell receptor beta chains from one sample sequenced in a study of regulatory and conventional T cells in RAG deficiency. Libraries were prepared by immunoSEQ multiplex PCR; TCRdb keeps only in-frame clonotypes and omits some of them. The sample holds about 28,000 clones, about nine tenths seen once. Blood CD4+ CD25-high CD127-low regulatory T cells supplied the genomic DNA template. This same sample was also taken into another study, of regulatory T cells. That publication notes: Amplification used 52 TRBV primers and 13 TRBJ primers.

The specimen was Tregs sorted from blood. These receptors originate from a human donor in good health.

V and J are TRBV7-2 and TRBJ1-4; D is perhaps TRBD1 (6 bases). The V and J ends lost 0 bases and 11 bases respectively, with 19 bases between them. This CDR3 spans 16 amino acids. Per germline, CDR1 SGHTA and CDR2 FQGNSA. In DNA form, the CDR3 reads TGTGCCAGCAGCTTAGCGGGGTCCGGGGGCCGTTGGAAACTGTTTTTT. It encodes CASSLAGSGGRWKLFF.

Points on this clone: At one of its ends the junction is not consistent with the germline gene, which may arise from a read error. This chain joins TRBV30 and TRBJ1-1; D gene unclear. Germline CDR1 and CDR2: GTSNPN and SVGIG (reference sequence). This CDR3 region has 11 residues. CDR3: CAWSVNSEAFF. CDR3 sequence (DNA): TGTGCCTGGAGTGTAAACAGTGAAGCTTTCTTT.

The chain joins TRBV18 to TRBJ2-7, with D perhaps TRBD2 (5 bases). Germline V gives CDR1 KGHSH, CDR2 LQKENI. The CDR3 runs 12 residues. Written as DNA, the CDR3 is TGTGCCAGCTCACCACCTCGGGGTTGGAGTATGGTC. Its translation: CASSPPRGWSMV.

The chain has TRBV5-1 and TRBJ1-2; D remains unclear. Germline values: CDR1 SGHRS, CDR2 YFSETQ. The CDR3 sequence is 14 residues long. Trimming took 0 bases from V and 5 from J, leaving 11 bases between them. The CDR3 sequence: CASSLAGAEYGYTF. CDR3 nucleotide sequence: TGCGCCAGCAGCTTGGCCGGCGCTGAATATGGCTACACCTTC.

J is TRBJ1-6 and V is TRBV9, with no clear D. CDR3 length: 14 amino acids. Looked up from germline, CDR1 is SGDLS and CDR2 is YYNGEE. V lost 4 bases to trimming and J lost 8 bases, with 13 bases between them. As DNA, the CDR3 is TGTGCCAGCAGCACACTGGGGAGTGATTCACCCCTCCACTTT. This codes for CASSTLGSDSPLHF.

J is TRBJ1-2 and V is TRBV28, with D possibly being TRBD1 (6 bases). This CDR3 is 15 amino acids long. V lost 4 bases, J lost 0 bases, and 12 bases lay in between. The germline CDR1 and CDR2 sequences are MDHEN and SYDVKM. The CDR3 is CASSSLGQSNYGYTF. DNA of the CDR3: TGTGCCAGCAGTTCCTTAGGACAGTCTAACTATGGCTACACCTTC.

This clone has only one observation. The chain couples TRBV5-4 to TRBJ2-5, with 12 bases aligning to TRBD2. The germline V gene has CDR1 SGHNT and CDR2 YYREEE (reference sequence). Trimming cost V 3 bases and J 1 base; bases outside gene matches: 10. The CDR3 contains 18 residues. The CDR3 protein is CASSSNAGLAGFQETQYF. As DNA, the CDR3 is TGTGCCAGCAGCTCCAATGCCGGACTAGCGGGGTTCCAAGAGACCCAGTACTTC.

V and J are TRBV30 and TRBJ1-1; possible D gene TRBD1, 5 bases. The V end was cut by 4 bases, the J end by 3 bases, with 12 bases between. The CDR3 is 13 amino acids. Germline CDR1 reads GTSNPN; CDR2 reads SVGIG (reference sequence). This chain's CDR3 is CAWTRGVYTEAFF. DNA of the CDR3: TGTGCCTGGACCCGAGGGGTATACACTGAAGCTTTCTTT.

The genes are TRBV11-2 and TRBJ2-7, with a tentative D call TRBD1 (6 bases). This CDR3 region has 15 residues. V was clipped by 3 bases and J by 3 bases, with 15 bases between them. Germline CDR1 and CDR2: SGHAT and FQNNGV. CDR3 coding DNA: TGTGCCAGCAGCTTCATTCCGGGACACTTCTACGAGCAGTACTTC. It translates to CASSFIPGHFYEQYF. Full variable domain (outside the CDR3, taken from reference TRBV11-2 and TRBJ2-7): EAGVAQSPRYKIIEKRQSVAFWCNPISGHATLYWYQQILGQGPKLLIQFQNNGVVDDSQLPKDRFSAERLKGVDSTLKIQPAKLEDSAVYLCASSFIPGHFYEQYFGPGTRLTVT.

This chain links TRBV7-9 with TRBJ2-7; D unclear. This CDR3 comprises 11 residues. Deletions cut 3 bases from V and 3 bases from J, with 3 bases between. Germline values: CDR1 SEHNR, CDR2 FQNEAQ (reference sequence). As DNA, the CDR3 is TGTGCCAGCAGCTTCAGCTACGAGCAGTACTTC. This translates into CASSFSYEQYF.

This clone came up once. This rearrangement joins TRBV7-3 to TRBJ1-6; D uncertain. CDR3 length: 13 amino acids. Trimming removed 5 bases at V and 8 bases at J, with 10 bases between. Germline V gene data show CDR1 as SGHTA and CDR2 as FQGTGA. In DNA, the CDR3 is TGTGCCAGCAGCGTCCGACCTGATTCACCCCTCCACTTT. Protein: CASSVRPDSPLHF.

The chain is built from TRBV7-8 and TRBJ1-1, with a possible D match to TRBD1 (5 bases). This CDR3 is built from 14 residues. Germline V gene lookup returns CDR1 SGHVS and CDR2 FQNEAQ. V was shortened by 7 bases and J by 6 bases, with 18 bases between the two germline ends. CDR3 bases: TGTGCCAGCACCCTAGGAGCAGGGCGGGCTGAAGCTTTCTTT. It codes for CASTLGAGRAEAFF.

This rearrangement joins TRBV19 to TRBJ1-5, with unresolved D. V was clipped by 7 bases and J by 7 bases, with 17 bases between them. Per germline, CDR1 LNHDA and CDR2 SQIVND (reference sequence). The CDR3 has 14 amino acids. The CDR3 is CASTLTSTGQPQHF. DNA of the CDR3: TGTGCCAGTACCCTGACAAGCACTGGCCAGCCCCAGCATTTT.

This chain joins TRBV6-5 and TRBJ1-3, with D uncertain. Germline lookup yields CDR1 MNHEY and CDR2 SVGAGI. The CDR3 runs to 16 residues. Trimming cost V 4 bases and J 0 bases, with 13 bases left between them. CDR3 protein: CASSFGRSFSGNTIYF. The CDR3 region has the DNA TGTGCCAGCAGTTTCGGACGATCATTCTCTGGAAACACCATATATTTT.

The chain is built from TRBV9 and TRBJ2-6; the D is unclear. The CDR3 contains 15 residues. V gave up 4 bases and J gave up 2 bases, with 10 bases separating them. Germline-derived CDR1 and CDR2 are SGDLS and YYNGEE. CDR3: CASSSLLAGANVLTF. In DNA form, the CDR3 reads TGTGCCAGCAGCTCTCTCTTAGCTGGGGCCAACGTCCTGACTTTC.

The gene calls are TRBV19 and TRBJ2-5; D remains unclear. Deletions cut 4 bases from V and 0 bases from J, with 6 bases between. This CDR3 region has 13 residues. Germline values: CDR1 LNHDA, CDR2 SQIVND (reference sequence). CDR3 protein: CASSKGYQETQYF. In nucleotides, the CDR3 is TGTGCCAGTAGTAAAGGGTACCAAGAGACCCAGTACTTC.

This sequence joins TRBV11-2 and TRBJ1-2, with 8 positions matching TRBD1. In germline, CDR1 is SGHAT, CDR2 FQNNGV. The CDR3 totals 14 residues. J lost 3 bases, V lost 4 bases, and 4 bases had no gene match. The CDR3 DNA reads TGTGCCAGCAGCTCCAGGGGGCGACACTATGGCTACACCTTC. Translation: CASSSRGRHYGYTF.

This clone was counted a single time. The chain carries TRBV5-4 and TRBJ1-4; D is possibly TRBD1 (6 bases). The CDR3 runs to 15 residues. The germline CDR1 and CDR2 sequences are SGHNT and YYREEE (reference sequence). V lost 1 base and J 7 bases, leaving 14 bases between the germline ends. The CDR3 spells CASSLRGGIGEKLFF. The CDR3 coding sequence is TGTGCCAGCAGCTTGAGGGGGGGGATAGGTGAAAAACTGTTTTTT.

The gene calls are TRBV28 and TRBJ1-1, with TRBD1 as a possible D gene (5 bases). The CDR3 is made up of 15 amino acids. V gave up 7 bases and J gave up 5 bases, with 20 bases separating them. CDR1 MDHEN and CDR2 SYDVKM come from the germline V gene. CDR3 sequence: CASTLAGGFRTEAFF. In nucleotides, the CDR3 is TGTGCCAGCACCCTGGCGGGGGGATTTCGGACTGAAGCTTTCTTT. Supplemented by reference TRBV28 and TRBJ1-1, the full variable domain reads DVKVTQSSRYLVKRTGEKVFLECVQDMDHENMFWYRQDPGLGLRLIYFSYDVKMKEKGDIPEGYSVSREKKERFSLILESASTNQTSMYLCASTLAGGFRTEAFFGQGTRLTVV.

The rearrangement uses TRBV7-8 and TRBJ1-5, with D possibly being TRBD1 (5 bases). Trimming removed 2 bases from V and 5 bases from J, with 10 bases in between. This CDR3 has 14 residues. The V gene's germline CDR1 is SGHVS and CDR2 FQNEAQ. The CDR3, as DNA: TGTGCCAGCAGCTTACCAGGGAGGTATCAGCCCCAGCATTTT. It translates to CASSLPGRYQPQHF.

The chain recombines TRBV5-6 with TRBJ1-2; D remains ambiguous. CDR1 and CDR2 from the germline V gene are SGHDT and YYEEEE. The CDR3 sequence is 14 residues long. V was cut by 0 bases and J by 4 bases, with 10 bases left in between. In DNA form, the CDR3 reads TGTGCCAGCAGCTTGGACACCGGCGGCTATGGCTACACCTTC. Its translation is CASSLDTGGYGYTF.

The V and J genes are TRBV5-1 and TRBJ1-1, with TRBD1 identical over 9 bases. This CDR3 has 14 residues. Germline trimming cut 4 bases from V and 4 bases from J; bases unmatched to any gene: 5. Germline-derived CDR1 and CDR2 are SGHRS and YFSETQ. The DNA for the CDR3 is TGCGCCAGCAGCGGGACAGGGATCGGCACTGAAGCTTTCTTT. Translated: CASSGTGIGTEAFF.